These 25 T cell receptor beta chains share one sample of origin, sequenced in a study of shared clonotypes between healthy human individuals. The assay was immunoSEQ multiplex PCR, and TCRdb's table has in-frame clones only and misses some. The profile shows about 820,000 clones, about 92% of them singletons. Naivety among CD8 cells was defined by CD45RO negativity and positive CCR7 selection, thereby excluding terminally differentiated effector memory CD45RA+ cells. Material for sequencing was naive CD8+ T cells sorted from blood. These receptors all stem from a man between 25 and 39 years old in good health.

The chain combines TRBV18 with TRBJ2-2; 10 bases fit TRBD2. CDR1 is KGHSH, CDR2 LQKENI, per germline. The CDR3 length is 17 residues. With V trimmed by 5 bases and J by 0 bases, 6 bases remained unmatched. Here the CDR3 reads CASSTTSGAPNTGELFF. The CDR3 region has the DNA TGTGCCAGCTCAACTACTAGCGGGGCCCCGAACACCGGGGAGCTGTTTTTT.

V and J are TRBV27 and TRBJ2-1; D call uncertain. From germline, CDR1 is MNHEY and CDR2 SMNVEV (reference sequence). Trimming left V 1 base short and J 5 bases short, with 9 bases between. This CDR3 spans 14 amino acids. CDR3 nucleotides: TGTGCCAGCAGTTTATTAAGGTCGGACAATGAGCAGTTCTTC. This sequence encodes CASSLLRSDNEQFF.

The gene calls are TRBV6-5 and TRBJ1-1; 8 bases match TRBD1. This CDR3 comprises 14 residues. V trimming: 6 bases; J trimming: 4 bases; junction bases outside the gene matches: 7. The germline gives CDR1 MNHEY, CDR2 SVGAGI. CDR3 amino acids: CASSLGQGGTEAFF. The CDR3 nucleotides are TGTGCCAGCAGCCTAGGACAGGGCGGCACTGAAGCTTTCTTT.

The genes are TRBV13 and TRBJ2-1, with D perhaps TRBD2 (5 bases). The CDR3 runs 15 residues. The V end lost 5 bases, the J end lost 9 bases, and 20 bases lay between the germline ends. Germline CDR1 is PRHDT and CDR2 is FYEKMQ (reference sequence). The CDR3 loop is CASSLRGTAALEQFF. In DNA, the CDR3 is TGTGCCAGCAGCCTTCGGGGAACTGCGGCACTTGAGCAGTTCTTC.

The V call is TRBV7-9, the J call TRBJ2-1; 10 bases match TRBD2. The CDR3 runs 14 residues. Germline V gene lookup returns CDR1 SEHNR and CDR2 FQNEAQ (reference sequence). V gave up 11 bases and J gave up 5 bases; unmatched junction bases: 9. The CDR3: CAQQGLAGDNEQFF. As DNA, the CDR3 is TGTGCCCAGCAGGGGCTAGCGGGGGACAATGAGCAGTTCTTC.

The V call is TRBV19, the J call TRBJ2-7; D perhaps matches TRBD1 (6 bases). The CDR3 spans 14 residues. V lost 5 bases and J 6 bases, leaving 17 bases between the germline ends. Germline V gene sequence: CDR1 LNHDA, CDR2 SQIVND (reference sequence). The CDR3 nucleotides are TGTGCCAGTAGTGCCAACAGGGAGAAGTCCGAGCAGTACTTC. Amino acids: CASSANREKSEQYF.

The chain carries TRBV19 and TRBJ2-3, with 8 positions matching TRBD2. The CDR3 runs to 14 residues. V lost 7 bases, J lost 3 bases, and 6 bases stayed unmatched. Germline lookup yields CDR1 LNHDA and CDR2 SQIVND (reference sequence). CDR3 region: CASMYSGRTDTQYF. The DNA for the CDR3 is TGTGCCAGTATGTACAGCGGGAGAACAGATACGCAGTATTTT. The full variable domain, completed using reference TRBV19 and TRBJ2-3, is DGGITQSPKYLFRKEGQNVTLSCEQNLNHDAMYWYRQDPGQGLRLIYYSQIVNDFQKGDIAEGYSVSREKKESFPLTVTSAQKNPTAFYLCASMYSGRTDTQYFGPGTRLTVL.

The chain has TRBV4-1 and TRBJ1-2; unclear D gene. The germline CDR1 and CDR2 sequences are MGHRA and YSYEKL. Trimming stripped 0 bases from V and 4 bases from J, with 9 bases between. The CDR3 runs 14 residues. The CDR3 DNA reads as TGCGCCAGCAGCCAAGACCCGGTCTCCTATGGCTACACCTTC. Amino acids: CASSQDPVSYGYTF.

The chain links TRBV7-2 to TRBJ2-7; D might be TRBD1 (5 bases). The CDR3 spans 15 residues. Trimming shortened V by 2 bases and J by 4 bases, and 15 bases separated the two germline ends. The germline V gene encodes CDR1 SGHTA and CDR2 FQGNSA. Here the CDR3 DNA reads TGTGCCAGCAGCTTATATCTTGGGCAGGGATACGAGCAGTACTTC. Translated, it gives CASSLYLGQGYEQYF.

This sequence joins TRBV27 and TRBJ2-2; possibly TRBD2 for D (5 bases). The germline V and J ends were trimmed by 9 bases and 2 bases, with 25 bases remaining between them. Per the germline V gene, CDR1 is MNHEY and CDR2 is SMNVEV (reference sequence). The CDR3 loop spans 18 amino acids. CDR3 region: CASLPIPLSRGNTGELFF. CDR3 DNA sequence: TGTGCCAGTCTCCCTATCCCGCTAAGCCGGGGTAACACCGGGGAGCTGTTTTTT.

The V call is TRBV11-1, the J call TRBJ2-2; 8 positions match TRBD1. The J segment lost 7 bases and the V segment lost 4 bases, leaving 5 bases of the junction unmatched. Germline CDR1 and CDR2: SGHAT and FQDESV (reference sequence). The CDR3 contains 14 residues. CDR3 nucleotides: TGTGCCAGCAGCTCCGACAGGGGCGTCGGGGAGCTGTTTTTT. Protein sequence: CASSSDRGVGELFF.

The chain is built from TRBV19 and TRBJ2-1, with D possibly TRBD2 on 5 matching bases. Germline V gene data show CDR1 as LNHDA and CDR2 as SQIVND (reference sequence). The CDR3 contains 16 residues. V lost 2 bases to trimming and J lost 0 bases, with 11 bases between them. The CDR3 DNA sequence: TGTGCCAGTAGTATAATGGCTGGGAGCTCCTACAATGAGCAGTTCTTC. Translation: CASSIMAGSSYNEQFF.

V gene TRBV9 combines with J gene TRBJ1-2; D possibly corresponds to TRBD1 (6 bases). Germline V gene sequence: CDR1 SGDLS, CDR2 YYNGEE. The germline V and J ends were trimmed by 0 bases and 8 bases, with 17 bases remaining between them. The CDR3 runs to 15 residues. The CDR3 is CASSVGFLQGQGYTF. CDR3 sequence (DNA): TGTGCCAGCAGCGTAGGCTTTCTTCAGGGGCAAGGCTACACCTTC.

The sample holds a few counts of this clone. The chain has TRBV19 and TRBJ1-5; D gene unclear. V was cut by 3 bases and J by 7 bases, with 10 bases left in between. The CDR3 covers 13 residues. CDR1 and CDR2 (germline): LNHDA, SQIVND (reference sequence). The CDR3 DNA reads as TGTGCCAGTAGTATTAAGGGCGCGCAGCCCCAGCATTTT. Protein sequence: CASSIKGAQPQHF. Together with reference TRBV19 and TRBJ1-5, the CDR3 gives the full variable domain: DGGITQSPKYLFRKEGQNVTLSCEQNLNHDAMYWYRQDPGQGLRLIYYSQIVNDFQKGDIAEGYSVSREKKESFPLTVTSAQKNPTAFYLCASSIKGAQPQHFGDGTRLSIL.

J is TRBJ2-5 and V is TRBV7-9; TRBD2 agrees at 9 bases. Germline V gene data show CDR1 as SEHNR and CDR2 as FQNEAQ (reference sequence). V dropped 3 bases and J dropped 5; count of bases not matched to a gene: 1. This CDR3 spans 13 amino acids. CDR3 bases: TGTGCCAGCAGCTTGAGCGGGAGGGAGACCCAGTACTTC. This sequence encodes CASSLSGRETQYF.

This clone appeared a single time. With only one base between it and a far larger clone, this is likely a read error. The chain couples TRBV11-1 to TRBJ2-7; the match to TRBD1 covers 10 bases. This CDR3 contains 14 residues. Per the germline V gene, CDR1 is SGHAT and CDR2 is FQDESV (reference sequence). V lost 6 bases to trimming and J lost 2 bases; unmatched junction nucleotides: 4. The CDR3 reads CASSPGTGAYEQYF. In DNA form, the CDR3 reads TGTGCCAGCAGTCCCGGGACAGGGGCCTACGAGCAGTACTTC.

The chain combines TRBV7-8 with TRBJ2-7; TRBD1 matches at 11 bases. The CDR3 spans 13 residues. Per the germline V gene, CDR1 is SGHVS and CDR2 is FQNEAQ. V lost 6 bases and J lost 6; bases outside the gene matches: 4. CDR3 bases: TGTGCCAGCAGGAACGGGACAGGGGGCGAGCAGTACTTC. Protein product: CASRNGTGGEQYF. Full variable domain (remainder filled in from reference TRBV7-8 and TRBJ2-7): GAGVSQSPRYKVAKRGQDVALRCDPISGHVSLFWYQQALGQGPEFLTYFQNEAQLDKSGLPSDRFFAERPEGSVSTLKIQRTQQEDSAVYLCASRNGTGGEQYFGPGTRLTVT.

This chain uses TRBV9 with TRBJ2-2, with 7 positions matching TRBD1. Trimming cost V 3 bases and J 3 bases; bases outside gene matches: 2. The germline CDR1 and CDR2 sequences are SGDLS and YYNGEE. This CDR3 is built from 14 residues. CDR3 coding DNA: TGTGCCAGCAGCGACAGGGGTGACACCGGGGAGCTGTTTTTT. It yields the protein CASSDRGDTGELFF. Full variable domain (outside the CDR3, taken from reference TRBV9 and TRBJ2-2): DSGVTQTPKHLITATGQRVTLRCSPRSGDLSVYWYQQSLDQGLQFLIQYYNGEERAKGNILERFSAQQFPDLHSELNLSSLELGDSALYFCASSDRGDTGELFFGEGSRLTVL.

The chain recombines TRBV7-9 with TRBJ2-1; D gene uncertain. The CDR3 has 15 residues. Per the germline V gene, CDR1 is SEHNR and CDR2 is FQNEAQ (reference sequence). The ends were cut back, 2 bases at V and 0 bases at J, with 8 bases in the middle. This chain's CDR3 is CASSLPPSSYNEQFF. The CDR3 DNA follows: TGTGCCAGCAGCTTACCCCCTTCCTCCTACAATGAGCAGTTCTTC.

The V and J genes are TRBV29-1 and TRBJ2-3, with D tentatively TRBD1 (6 bases). CDR3 length: 19 residues. Trimming removed 3 bases from V and 2 bases from J, with 27 bases in between. From germline, CDR1 is SQVTM and CDR2 ANQGSEA. CDR3 protein: CSVEAGRQGQRSYTDTQYF. Here the CDR3 DNA reads TGCAGCGTTGAGGCAGGGCGGCAGGGACAACGCTCATACACAGATACGCAGTATTTT.

This clone showed up just once. The chain recombines TRBV28 with TRBJ2-4; D call uncertain. Germline CDR1 is MDHEN and CDR2 is SYDVKM. This CDR3 spans 15 amino acids. Deletions cut 4 bases from V and 2 bases from J, with 12 bases between. CDR3 bases: TGTGCCAGCAGTTCCCTGGCAGGTCCCAAAAACATTCAGTACTTC. Its translation: CASSSLAGPKNIQYF.

This chain uses TRBV5-4 with TRBJ1-2, with unresolved D. Germline V lookup: CDR1 SGHNT, CDR2 YYREEE (reference sequence). Trimming removed 1 base at V and 2 bases at J, with 6 bases between. This CDR3 has 13 amino acids. The CDR3 spells CASSLIPNYGYTF. CDR3 DNA sequence: TGTGCCAGCAGCTTGATACCGAACTATGGCTACACCTTC.

J is TRBJ2-1 and V is TRBV9; 14 positions agree with TRBD2. Unmatched junction bases numbered 5, after V lost 4 bases and J lost 8 bases. Germline loops: CDR1 SGDLS, CDR2 YYNGEE. This CDR3 spans 15 amino acids. The CDR3 DNA is TGTGCCAGCAGCCCAGGGACTAGCGGGAGTGATGAGCAGTTCTTC. It specifies CASSPGTSGSDEQFF.

The chain recombines TRBV5-6 with TRBJ2-3; the D gene could be TRBD1 or TRBD2 (6 bases each). Germline CDR1 SGHDT, CDR2 YYEEEE. V was cut by 0 bases and J by 1 base, with 12 bases left in between. The CDR3 runs to 16 residues. CDR3 sequence: CASSLGGGIRTDTQYF. DNA of the CDR3: TGTGCCAGCAGCTTGGGAGGGGGGATCCGCACAGATACGCAGTATTTT.

The chain recombines TRBV7-9 with TRBJ2-5; 8 nucleotides agree with TRBD2. CDR1 and CDR2 (germline): SEHNR, FQNEAQ (reference sequence). The CDR3 has 15 amino acids. The V gene end was trimmed by 6 bases and the J gene end by 5 bases; junction bases not matched to a gene: 11. CDR3 sequence (DNA): TGTGCCAGCAGTCAACCGGAGCGGGAGTTGGAGACCCAGTACTTC. This encodes CASSQPERELETQYF. Filled out from reference TRBV7-9 and TRBJ2-5, the complete variable domain reads DTGVSQNPRHKITKRGQNVTFRCDPISEHNRLYWYRQTLGQGPEFLTYFQNEAQLEKSRLLSDRFSAERPKGSFSTLEIQRTEQGDSAMYLCASSQPERELETQYFGPGTRLLVL.